The entry that follows covers one T cell receptor beta chain sequence. Germline V gene sequence: CDR1 SGHRS, CDR2 YFSETQ. The CDR3 totals 15 residues. V lost 4 bases to trimming and J lost 6 bases, with 19 bases between them. This sample was taken from a study of blood T cell repertoires in COVID-19. In the authors' workflow: The assay estimated nucleated cells by amplifying reference gene primers. Here immunoSEQ multiplex PCR was the method, and the copy in TCRdb shows in-frame clones only, minus some. V, J and clone size were drawn from that table, and D and trimming were deduced from the DNA. Seen here are 98,000 or so clones, 80% to 90% observed once, and the top ten hold over 2%.

The clonotype comes from a human donor in a cohort sampled during active COVID-19. This chain joins TRBV5-1 and TRBJ1-1; D call uncertain. Sequenced material: peripheral blood. CDR3 nucleotide sequence: TGCGCCAGCAGCCCGGGGAAGCGATTAGCAGCTGAAGCTTTCTTT. This gives the protein CASSPGKRLAAEAFF.